The sequence of this T cell receptor beta chain was determined in a study of T cell changes during pregnancy in multiple sclerosis. The CDR3 spans 16 residues. The germline V gene encodes CDR1 MDHEN and CDR2 SYDVKM. Germline trimming cut 5 bases from V and 2 bases from J; bases unmatched to any gene: 6. Generated by immunoSEQ multiplex PCR, the TCRdb table keeps only in-frame clones and is missing some. The sample includes about 50,000 clones, roughly 90% of them seen just once. The rearrangement joins TRBV28 to TRBJ2-1; 10 bases match TRBD2. The sequenced sample was CD4+ T cells from peripheral blood mononuclear cells, obtained after pregnancy. The clonotype comes from a female donor with multiple sclerosis, enrolled in a pregnancy study. The CDR3 loop is CASSPLGLAAYNEQFF. The CDR3 nucleotides read TGTGCCAGCAGTCCTCTAGGACTAGCGGCCTACAATGAGCAGTTCTTC.